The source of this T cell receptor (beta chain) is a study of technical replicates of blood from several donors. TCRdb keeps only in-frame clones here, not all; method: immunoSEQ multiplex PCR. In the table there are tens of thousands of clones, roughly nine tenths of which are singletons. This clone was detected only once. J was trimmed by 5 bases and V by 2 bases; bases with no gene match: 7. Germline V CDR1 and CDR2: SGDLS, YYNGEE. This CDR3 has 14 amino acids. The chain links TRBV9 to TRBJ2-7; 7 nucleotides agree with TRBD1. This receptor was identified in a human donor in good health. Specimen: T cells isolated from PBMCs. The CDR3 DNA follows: TGTGCCAGCAGCGTGAGCGGAACAGGGGACGAGCAGTACTTC. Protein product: CASSVSGTGDEQYF. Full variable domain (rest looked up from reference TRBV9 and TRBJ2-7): DSGVTQTPKHLITATGQRVTLRCSPRSGDLSVYWYQQSLDQGLQFLIQYYNGEERAKGNILERFSAQQFPDLHSELNLSSLELGDSALYFCASSVSGTGDEQYFGPGTRLTVT.